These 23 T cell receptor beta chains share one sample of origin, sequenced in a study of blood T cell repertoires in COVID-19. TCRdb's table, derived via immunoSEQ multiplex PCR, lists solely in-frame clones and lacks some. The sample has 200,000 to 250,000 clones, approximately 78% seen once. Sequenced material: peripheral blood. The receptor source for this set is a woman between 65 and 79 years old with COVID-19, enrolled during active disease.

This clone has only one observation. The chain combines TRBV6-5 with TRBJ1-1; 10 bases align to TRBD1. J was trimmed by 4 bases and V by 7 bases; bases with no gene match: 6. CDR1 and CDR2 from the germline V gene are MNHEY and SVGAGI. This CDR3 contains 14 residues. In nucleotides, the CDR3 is TGTGCCAGCATTCCGACAGGGGGCGGCACTGAAGCTTTCTTT. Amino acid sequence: CASIPTGGGTEAFF.

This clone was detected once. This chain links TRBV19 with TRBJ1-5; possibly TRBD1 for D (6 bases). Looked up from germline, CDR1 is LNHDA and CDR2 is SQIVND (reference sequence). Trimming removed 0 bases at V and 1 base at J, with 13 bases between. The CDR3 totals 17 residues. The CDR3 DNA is TGTGCCAGTAGTATAGAAGGGGGGGGCAACAGCAATCAGCCCCAGCATTTT. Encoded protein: CASSIEGGGNSNQPQHF.

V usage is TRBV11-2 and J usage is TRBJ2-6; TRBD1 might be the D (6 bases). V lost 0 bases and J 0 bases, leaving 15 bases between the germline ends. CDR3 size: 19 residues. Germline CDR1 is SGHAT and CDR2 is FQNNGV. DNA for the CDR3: TGTGCCAGCAGCTTAGATCGGAACAGGGTAGCCTCTGGGGCCAACGTCCTGACTTTC. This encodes CASSLDRNRVASGANVLTF.

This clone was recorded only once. CDR3 nucleotides: TGTGCCAGCAGTTCACAGGTCCTTCACCCCAGTCCCCAGCATTTT. Its translation is CASSSQVLHPSPQHF. The gene calls are TRBV28 and TRBJ1-5; a possible D gene is TRBD1 (5 bases). V gave up 4 bases and J gave up 10 bases, with 20 bases separating them. CDR1 is MDHEN, CDR2 SYDVKM, per germline. The CDR3 sequence is 15 residues long.

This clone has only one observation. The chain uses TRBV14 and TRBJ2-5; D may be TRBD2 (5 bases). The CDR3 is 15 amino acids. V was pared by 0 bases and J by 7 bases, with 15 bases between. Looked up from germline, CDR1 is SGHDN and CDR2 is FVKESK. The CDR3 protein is CASSQDRAGLGTQYF. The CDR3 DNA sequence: TGTGCCAGCAGCCAAGATAGGGCGGGCCTGGGGACCCAGTACTTC.

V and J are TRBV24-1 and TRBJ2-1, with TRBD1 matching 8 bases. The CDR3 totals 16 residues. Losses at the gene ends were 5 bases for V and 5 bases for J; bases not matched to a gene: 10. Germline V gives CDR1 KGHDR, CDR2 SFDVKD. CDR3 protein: CATSANYGTGNNEQFF. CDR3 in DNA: TGTGCCACCAGTGCCAACTACGGGACAGGTAACAATGAGCAGTTCTTC.

CDR3 loop: CASSPSGVPGGEKLFF. The CDR3 DNA follows: TGCGCCAGCAGCCCATCAGGAGTACCAGGGGGTGAAAAACTGTTTTTT. The chain links TRBV4-1 to TRBJ1-4, with 7 bases aligning to TRBD1. Germline assignment: CDR1 MGHRA and CDR2 YSYEKL. J lost 7 bases, V lost 4 bases, and 12 bases had no gene match. This CDR3 comprises 16 residues.

CDR3 sequence reads: CASSSTGGTETQYF. In nucleotides, the CDR3 is TGTGCCAGCAGCAGTACAGGGGGTACGGAGACCCAGTACTTC. The rearrangement uses TRBV9 and TRBJ2-5; 8 nucleotides align to TRBD1. The CDR3 is 14 residues long. CDR1 is SGDLS, CDR2 YYNGEE, per germline. Trimming took 4 bases from V and 5 from J; bases not matched to a gene: 7.

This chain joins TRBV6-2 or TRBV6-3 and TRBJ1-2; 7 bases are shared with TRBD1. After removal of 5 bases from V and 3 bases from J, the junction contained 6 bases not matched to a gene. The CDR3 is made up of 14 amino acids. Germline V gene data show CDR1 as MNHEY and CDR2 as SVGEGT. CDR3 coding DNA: TGTGCCAGCAGTCGACCACAGGGGTACTATGGCTACACCTTC. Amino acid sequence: CASSRPQGYYGYTF.

The CDR3 sequence is CASSYGQGNSPLHF. For the CDR3, the DNA is TGTGCCAGCAGTTACGGACAGGGTAATTCACCCCTCCACTTT. This chain uses TRBV27 with TRBJ1-6, with TRBD1 matching over 8 bases. This CDR3 has 14 residues. Germline V gene data show CDR1 as MNHEY and CDR2 as SMNVEV (reference sequence). With V trimmed by 4 bases and J by 6 bases, 2 bases remained unmatched.

CDR3 region: CASSSETAYNEQFF. The CDR3, as DNA: TGCGCCAGCAGCTCTGAGACAGCGTACAATGAGCAGTTCTTC. The J gene is TRBJ2-1, the V gene TRBV4-3; possible D gene TRBD1, 5 bases. The CDR3 length is 14 residues. Per the germline V gene, CDR1 is LGHNA and CDR2 is YSLEER. Trimming took off 5 bases at V and 4 bases at J, with 12 bases between the two ends.

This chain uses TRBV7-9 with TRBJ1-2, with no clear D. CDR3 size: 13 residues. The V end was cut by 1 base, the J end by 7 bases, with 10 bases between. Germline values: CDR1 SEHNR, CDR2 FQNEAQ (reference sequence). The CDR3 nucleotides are TGTGCCAGCAGCTTAGGCACGGTCCTTGGCTACACCTTC. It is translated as CASSLGTVLGYTF.

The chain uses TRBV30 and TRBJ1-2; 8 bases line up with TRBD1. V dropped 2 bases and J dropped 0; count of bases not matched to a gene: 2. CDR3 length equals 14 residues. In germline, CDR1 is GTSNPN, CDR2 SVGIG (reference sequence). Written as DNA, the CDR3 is TGTGCCTGGAGTCGGACAGGGTCTAACTATGGCTACACCTTC. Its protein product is CAWSRTGSNYGYTF.

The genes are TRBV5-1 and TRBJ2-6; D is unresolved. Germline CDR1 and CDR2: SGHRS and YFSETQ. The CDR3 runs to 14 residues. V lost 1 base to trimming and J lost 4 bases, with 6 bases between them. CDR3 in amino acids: CASSLSPGANVLTF. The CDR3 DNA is TGCGCCAGCAGCTTGTCTCCCGGGGCCAACGTCCTGACTTTC. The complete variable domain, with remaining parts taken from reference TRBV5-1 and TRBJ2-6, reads KAGVTQTPRYLIKTRGQQVTLSCSPISGHRSVSWYQQTPGQGLQFLFEYFSETQRNKGNFPGRFSGRQFSNSRSEMNVSTLELGDSALYLCASSLSPGANVLTFGAGSRLTVL.

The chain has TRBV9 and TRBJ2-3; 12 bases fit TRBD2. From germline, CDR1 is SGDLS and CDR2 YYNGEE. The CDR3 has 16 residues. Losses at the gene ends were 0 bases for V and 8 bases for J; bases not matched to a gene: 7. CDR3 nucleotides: TGTGCCAGCAGCGTAGAACTAGCGGGAGGTAGGGGTACGCAGTATTTT. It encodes CASSVELAGGRGTQYF. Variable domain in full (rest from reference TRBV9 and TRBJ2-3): DSGVTQTPKHLITATGQRVTLRCSPRSGDLSVYWYQQSLDQGLQFLIQYYNGEERAKGNILERFSAQQFPDLHSELNLSSLELGDSALYFCASSVELAGGRGTQYFGPGTRLTVL.

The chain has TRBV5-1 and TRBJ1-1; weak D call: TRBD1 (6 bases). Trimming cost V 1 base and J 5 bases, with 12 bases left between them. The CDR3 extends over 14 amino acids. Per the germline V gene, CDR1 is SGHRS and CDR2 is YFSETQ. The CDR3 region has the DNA TGCGCCAGCAGCTTGCAGGGGAGTGAGACTGAAGCTTTCTTT. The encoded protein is CASSLQGSETEAFF.

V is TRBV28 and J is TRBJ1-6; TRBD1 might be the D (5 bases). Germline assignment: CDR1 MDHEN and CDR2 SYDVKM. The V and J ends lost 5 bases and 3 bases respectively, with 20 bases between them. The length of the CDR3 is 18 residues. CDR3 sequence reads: CASSTFEPSGYYNSPLHF. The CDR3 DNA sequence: TGTGCCAGCAGTACCTTCGAGCCGTCAGGGTACTATAATTCACCCCTCCACTTT.

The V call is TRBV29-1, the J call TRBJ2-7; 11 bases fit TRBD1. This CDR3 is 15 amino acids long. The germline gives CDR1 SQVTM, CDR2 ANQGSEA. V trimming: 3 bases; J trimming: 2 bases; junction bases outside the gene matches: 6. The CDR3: CSVDEGQGVAYEQYF. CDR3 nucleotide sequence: TGCAGCGTTGACGAGGGACAGGGGGTGGCCTACGAGCAGTACTTC.

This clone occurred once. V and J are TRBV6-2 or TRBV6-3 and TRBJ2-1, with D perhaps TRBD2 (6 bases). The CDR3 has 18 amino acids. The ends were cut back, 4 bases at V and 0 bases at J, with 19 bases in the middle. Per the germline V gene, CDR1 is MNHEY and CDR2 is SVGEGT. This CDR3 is CASSWIPSDQSSYNEQFF. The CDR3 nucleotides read TGTGCCAGCAGTTGGATCCCTAGCGACCAAAGCTCCTACAATGAGCAGTTCTTC.

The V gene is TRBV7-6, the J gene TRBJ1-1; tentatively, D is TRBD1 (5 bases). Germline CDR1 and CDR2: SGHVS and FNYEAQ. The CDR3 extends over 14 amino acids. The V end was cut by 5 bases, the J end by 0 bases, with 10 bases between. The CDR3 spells CASSPGLLNTEAFF. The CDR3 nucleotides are TGTGCCAGCAGCCCGGGACTCCTGAACACTGAAGCTTTCTTT.

The CDR3 DNA follows: TGTGCCAGCAGCCTGGCAGGGGCAGTGGGGCTCGGAGCTTTCTTT. It encodes CASSLAGAVGLGAFF. This chain joins TRBV5-5 and TRBJ1-1; D is possibly TRBD1 (6 bases). This CDR3 comprises 15 residues. V shed 4 bases and J shed 10 bases, with 23 bases lying between them. The germline CDR1 and CDR2 sequences are SGHKS and YYEKEE (reference sequence).

In DNA, the CDR3 is TGTGCCAGCAGCGCTACGGAGACCCAGTACTTC. Translation: CASSATETQYF. The rearrangement links TRBV5-6 to TRBJ2-5; D ambiguous. This CDR3 has 11 residues. Germline V gene sequence: CDR1 SGHDT, CDR2 YYEEEE. Trimming removed 4 bases at V and 5 bases at J, with 6 bases between.

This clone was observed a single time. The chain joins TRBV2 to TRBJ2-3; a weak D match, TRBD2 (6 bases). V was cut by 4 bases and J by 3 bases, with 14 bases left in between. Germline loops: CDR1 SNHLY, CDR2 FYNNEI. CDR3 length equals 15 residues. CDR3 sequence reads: CASSGGFGGTDTQYF. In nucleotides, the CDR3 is TGTGCCAGCAGTGGGGGGTTCGGGGGTACAGATACGCAGTATTTT.